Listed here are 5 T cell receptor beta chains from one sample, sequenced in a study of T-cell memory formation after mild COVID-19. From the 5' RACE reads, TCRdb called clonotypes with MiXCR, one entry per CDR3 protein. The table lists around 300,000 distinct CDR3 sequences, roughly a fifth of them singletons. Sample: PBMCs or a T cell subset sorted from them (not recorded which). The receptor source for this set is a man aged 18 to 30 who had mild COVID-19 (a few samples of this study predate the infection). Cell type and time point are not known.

The CDR3: CASSLPGKSPYEQYF. DNA of the CDR3: TGTGCCAGCAGCTTACCCGGGAAAAGCCCCTACGAGCAGTACTTC. The chain combines TRBV7-6 with TRBJ2-7, with D perhaps matching TRBD2 (5 bases). CDR3 size: 15 residues. V lost 2 bases and J lost 2, with 13 bases in between. Per the germline V gene, CDR1 is SGHVS and CDR2 is FNYEAQ.

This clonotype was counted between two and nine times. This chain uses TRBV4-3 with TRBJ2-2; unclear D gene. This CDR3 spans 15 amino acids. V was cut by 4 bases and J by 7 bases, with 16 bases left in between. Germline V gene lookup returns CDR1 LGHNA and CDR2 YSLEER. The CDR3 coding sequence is TGCGCCAGCAGCCGAGACCTAGGAAGTAACGGGGAGCTGTTTTTT. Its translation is CASSRDLGSNGELFF.

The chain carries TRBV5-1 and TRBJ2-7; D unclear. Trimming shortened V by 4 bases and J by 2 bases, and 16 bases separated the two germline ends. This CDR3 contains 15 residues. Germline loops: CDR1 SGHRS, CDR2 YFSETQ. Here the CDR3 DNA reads TGCGCCAGCAGCGGTGCCAGCCCTCCTCCCTACGAGCAGTACTTC. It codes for CASSGASPPPYEQYF.

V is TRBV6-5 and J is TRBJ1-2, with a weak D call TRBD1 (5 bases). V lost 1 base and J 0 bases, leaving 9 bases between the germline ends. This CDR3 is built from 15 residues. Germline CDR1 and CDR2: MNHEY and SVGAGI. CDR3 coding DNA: TGTGCCAGCAGTTACTGGGGGAACCCTAACTATGGCTACACCTTC. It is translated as CASSYWGNPNYGYTF.

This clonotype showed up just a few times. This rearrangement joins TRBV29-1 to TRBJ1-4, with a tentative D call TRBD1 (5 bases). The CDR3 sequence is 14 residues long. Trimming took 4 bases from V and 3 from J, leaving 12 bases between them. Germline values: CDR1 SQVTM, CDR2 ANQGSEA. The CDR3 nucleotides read TGCAGCGTTGTGGAGGGACCGGCTAATGAAAAACTGTTTTTT. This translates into CSVVEGPANEKLFF.